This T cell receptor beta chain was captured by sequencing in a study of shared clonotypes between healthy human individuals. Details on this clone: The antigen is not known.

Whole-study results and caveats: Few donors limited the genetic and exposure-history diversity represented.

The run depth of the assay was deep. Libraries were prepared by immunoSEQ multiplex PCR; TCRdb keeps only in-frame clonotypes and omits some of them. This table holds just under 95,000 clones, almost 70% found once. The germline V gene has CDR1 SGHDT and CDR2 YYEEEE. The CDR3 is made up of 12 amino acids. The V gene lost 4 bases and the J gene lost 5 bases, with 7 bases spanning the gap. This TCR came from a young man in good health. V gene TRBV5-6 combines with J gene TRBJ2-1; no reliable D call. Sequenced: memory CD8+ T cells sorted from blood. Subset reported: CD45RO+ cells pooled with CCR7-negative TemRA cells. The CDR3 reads CASSLQDNEQFF. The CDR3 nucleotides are TGTGCCAGCAGCCTCCAGGACAATGAGCAGTTCTTC.